This TCR beta chain emerged from a study of T-cell reconstitution after alpha-beta-depleted transplantation in children. The authors prepared the TCRbeta library with unique molecular identifiers. MiXCR, run by TCRdb on the PCR reads, gives a single entry per CDR3 protein. In the table there are hundreds of thousands of distinct CDR3 sequences, approximately 17% of which are singletons. The table lists this clonotype with a few counts. Trimming shortened V by 4 bases and J by 4 bases, and 13 bases separated the two germline ends. The CDR3 covers 14 residues. Germline V gene sequence: CDR1 PRHDT, CDR2 FYEKMQ (reference sequence).

The TCR sequence derives from a human donor who donated a stem cell graft to a child with acute myeloid leukemia. Source: PBMCs from the stem cell graft donor, taken from the stem cell graft. The chain combines TRBV13 with TRBJ1-1; D possibly corresponds to TRBD1 (5 bases). The CDR3 DNA sequence: TGTGCCAGCAGCTACCAGGGTGGGAGCACTGAAGCTTTCTTT. It translates to CASSYQGGSTEAFF.